This T cell receptor (beta chain) emerged from a study of metastatic and nonmetastatic thyroid tumors. About the study: Both malignant and benign thyroid patients supplied peripheral blood and tumor or nodule tissue samples, across which the repertoires of these patients were then compared. Findings of the study overall: The reported finding was significantly higher TCR beta diversity in malignant thyroid tumors relative to benign nodules, in blood and tumor.

Not a single patient had been given any form of treatment at any point before undergoing thyroid surgery. About this clone itself: Its cognate antigen is unknown. The junction departs from germline at one end; a sequencing error may be responsible.

TCRdb re-analyzed the PCR reads using MiXCR. Among tens of thousands of clones, 25% to 30% were seen once, and the ten largest hold less than 9%. The germline V gene encodes CDR1 SGHNT and CDR2 YENEEA. The CDR3 sequence is 16 residues long. V usage is TRBV11-3 and J usage is TRBJ2-1; 7 bases are shared with TRBD2. The receptor's source is a female donor with papillary thyroid cancer or a benign thyroid nodule (not recorded which). Some clones in this sample may be carry-over from other donors' samples. The sample was blood. The CDR3 reads CSSSPLRGTNIYEQFF. For the CDR3, the DNA is TGTTCCAGCAGCCCCCTACGAGGGACTAACATCTACGAGCAGTTCTTC.